One and the same sample provided the 3 T cell receptor beta chains below, sequenced in a study of brain T cells in children with intractable seizures. The method was immunoSEQ multiplex PCR; TCRdb's version includes in-frame clones alone and lacks a portion of them. The data hold hundreds of thousands of clones, with 93% observed a single time. Documented time point: blood from clinic visit 5 months post-surgery; TSC patient then seizure free. The sequenced sample was peripheral blood, obtained less than 6 months after surgery. The receptors shown here come from a boy in the first two years of life with tuberous sclerosis and intractable seizures.

The rearrangement uses TRBV2 and TRBJ2-7; 8 bases fit TRBD2. Germline V gives CDR1 SNHLY, CDR2 FYNNEI. The V segment lost 0 bases and the J segment 6 bases; nucleotides outside the gene matches: 10. The CDR3 sequence is 16 residues long. In DNA form, the CDR3 reads TGTGCCAGCAGTGAAGCGATAGCGGGGCCGGGGGTCGAGCAGTACTTC. This gives the protein CASSEAIAGPGVEQYF.

This chain uses TRBV7-9 with TRBJ1-1; no definite D call. CDR1 is SEHNR, CDR2 FQNEAQ, per germline (reference sequence). The CDR3 covers 16 residues. The V end lost 4 bases, the J end lost 0 bases, and 15 bases lay between the germline ends. CDR3 DNA sequence: TGTGCCAGCAGCTCCCCAGACGGGCTCATGAACACTGAAGCTTTCTTT. Protein: CASSSPDGLMNTEAFF.

The gene calls are TRBV2 and TRBJ2-2, with 7 bases aligning to TRBD1. The CDR3 covers 15 residues. Germline V lookup: CDR1 SNHLY, CDR2 FYNNEI. V was pared by 4 bases and J by 6 bases, with 8 bases of the junction left unmatched. The CDR3 nucleotides are TGTGCCAGCAGTGGGACAGGCGACAAACCCGGGGAGCTGTTTTTT. It encodes CASSGTGDKPGELFF. Full variable domain (outside the CDR3, taken from reference TRBV2 and TRBJ2-2): EPEVTQTPSHQVTQMGQEVILRCVPISNHLYFYWYRQILGQKVEFLVSFYNNEISEKSEIFDDQFSVERPDGSNFTLKIRSTKLEDSAMYFCASSGTGDKPGELFFGEGSRLTVL.